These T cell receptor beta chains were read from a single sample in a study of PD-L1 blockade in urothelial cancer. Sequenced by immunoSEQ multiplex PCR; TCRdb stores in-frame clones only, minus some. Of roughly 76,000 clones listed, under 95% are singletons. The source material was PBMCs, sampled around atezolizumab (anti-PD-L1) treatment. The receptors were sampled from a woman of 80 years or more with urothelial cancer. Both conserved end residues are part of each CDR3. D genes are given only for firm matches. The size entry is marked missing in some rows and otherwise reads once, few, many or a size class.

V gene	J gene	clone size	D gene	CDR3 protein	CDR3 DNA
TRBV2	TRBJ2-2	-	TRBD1	CASMLDRGGTGELFF	TGTGCCAGCATGTTGGACAGGGGCGGGACCGGGGAGCTGTTTTTT
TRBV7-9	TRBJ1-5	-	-	CASSLTGTGDQPQHF	TGTGCCAGCAGCTTAACCGGGACGGGAGATCAGCCCCAGCATTTT
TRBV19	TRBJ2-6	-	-	CASSIRERWWGGANVLTF	TGTGCCAGTAGTATTCGAGAGCGGTGGTGGGGAGGGGCCAACGTCCTGACTTTC
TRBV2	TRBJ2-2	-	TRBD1	CASSAQGVDTGELFF	TGTGCCAGCAGTGCCCAGGGGGTGGACACCGGGGAGCTGTTTTTT
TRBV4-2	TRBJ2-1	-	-	CASSAGGTASWGNEQFF	TGTGCCAGCAGCGCCGGGGGAACTGCCTCTTGGGGCAATGAGCAGTTCTTC
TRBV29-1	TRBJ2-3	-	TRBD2	CSVEGTPTTGGDTQYF	TGCAGCGTTGAAGGTACCCCTACAACGGGAGGAGATACGCAGTATTTT
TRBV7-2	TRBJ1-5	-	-	CASSPRVVQPQHF	TGTGCCAGCAGCCCCAGGGTTGTTCAGCCCCAGCATTTT
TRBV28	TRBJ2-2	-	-	CASGAVGNTGELFF	TGTGCCAGCGGGGCGGTGGGAAACACCGGGGAGCTGTTTTTT
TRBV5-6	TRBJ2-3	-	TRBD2	CASSLGGRTDTQYF	TGTGCCAGCAGCTTAGGCGGGAGGACAGATACGCAGTATTTT
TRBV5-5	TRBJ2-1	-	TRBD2	CASSTPGLYNEQFF	TGTGCCAGCAGCACTCCGGGACTATACAATGAGCAGTTCTTC
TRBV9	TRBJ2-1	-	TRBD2	CASSVGLAGGPMTYNEQFF	TGTGCCAGCAGCGTAGGATTGGCGGGAGGGCCGATGACGTACAATGAGCAGTTCTTC
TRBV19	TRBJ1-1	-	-	CASRVRQENTEAFF	TGTGCCAGTAGAGTCCGACAGGAGAACACTGAAGCTTTCTTT
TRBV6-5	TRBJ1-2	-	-	CASSYSSGIYGYTF	TGTGCCAGCAGTTACTCATCGGGGATCTATGGCTACACCTTC
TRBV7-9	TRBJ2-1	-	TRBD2	CASSSLTSGRAYNEQFF	TGTGCCAGCAGCTCCTTGACTAGCGGGAGGGCCTACAATGAGCAGTTCTTC
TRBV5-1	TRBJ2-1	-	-	CASSLDVTGTEQFF	TGCGCCAGCAGCTTGGACGTTACAGGGACTGAGCAGTTCTTC
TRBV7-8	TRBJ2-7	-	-	CASSLGASSYEQYF	TGTGCCAGCAGCTTAGGGGCCTCCTCCTACGAGCAGTACTTC
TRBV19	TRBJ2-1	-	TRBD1	CASSMATGVSYNEQFF	TGTGCCAGTAGTATGGCGACAGGGGTCTCCTACAATGAGCAGTTCTTC
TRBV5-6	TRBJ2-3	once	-	CASSLGQVAQYF	TGTGCCAGCAGCTTGGGACAGGTCGCTCAGTATTTT
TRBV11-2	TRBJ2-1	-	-	CASSSPPLVPEQFF	TGTGCCAGCAGCTCACCTCCTCTAGTGCCCGAGCAGTTCTTC
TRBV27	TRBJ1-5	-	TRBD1	CASSFDRGGDQPQHF	TGTGCCAGCAGTTTCGACAGGGGCGGGGATCAGCCCCAGCATTTT
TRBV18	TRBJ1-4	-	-	CASSPYQGDNEKLFF	TGTGCCAGCTCACCGTATCAAGGGGATAATGAAAAACTGTTTTTT
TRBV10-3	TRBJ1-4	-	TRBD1	CAVQGAIGEKLFF	TGTGCCGTTCAGGGGGCAATCGGTGAAAAACTGTTTTTT
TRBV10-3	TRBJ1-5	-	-	CAISESQGDQPQHF	TGTGCCATCAGTGAGTCTCAAGGGGATCAGCCCCAGCATTTT
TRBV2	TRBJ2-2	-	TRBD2	CASSESLAGASPGELFF	TGTGCCAGCAGTGAATCCCTAGCGGGAGCCTCCCCTGGGGAGCTGTTTTTT
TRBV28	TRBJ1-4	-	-	CASSFLGGEKLFF	TGTGCCAGCAGTTTCCTCGGCGGGGAAAAACTGTTTTTT
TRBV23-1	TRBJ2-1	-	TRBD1	CASSATDRAIIDEQFF	TGCGCCAGCAGTGCGACGGACAGGGCCATCATCGATGAGCAGTTCTTC
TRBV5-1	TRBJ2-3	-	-	CASSFSRGGSRYTDTQYF	TGCGCCAGCAGCTTCTCCCGGGGAGGTAGCCGATACACAGATACGCAGTATTTT
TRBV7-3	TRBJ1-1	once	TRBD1	CASSGQGNLFF	TGTGCCAGCAGCGGACAGGGCAATCTTTTCTTT
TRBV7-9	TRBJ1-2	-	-	CASSLARGYGYTF	TGTGCCAGCAGCTTAGCGCGCGGCTATGGCTACACCTTC
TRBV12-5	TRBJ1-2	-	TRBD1	CASGRGQGSLRIGGYTF	TGTGCTAGTGGTAGGGGACAGGGTAGTTTACGGATAGGTGGCTACACCTTC
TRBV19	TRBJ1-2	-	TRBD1	CASNPQGNYGYTF	TGTGCCAGTAATCCACAGGGGAACTATGGCTACACCTTC
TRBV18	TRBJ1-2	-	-	CASSEGQRGYGYTF	TGTGCCAGCTCGGAAGGACAGAGGGGCTATGGCTACACCTTC
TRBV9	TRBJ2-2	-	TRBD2	CASSAGTSGAGELFF	TGTGCCAGCAGCGCCGGGACTAGTGGTGCCGGGGAGCTGTTTTTT
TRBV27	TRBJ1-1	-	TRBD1	CASSLKTGVSEAFF	TGTGCCAGCAGTTTAAAGACAGGGGTTTCCGAAGCTTTCTTT
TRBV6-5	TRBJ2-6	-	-	CASSPQGNGANVLTF	TGTGCCAGCAGCCCTCAGGGGAACGGGGCCAACGTCCTGACTTTC
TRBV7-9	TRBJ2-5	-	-	CASRQGSQETQYF	TGTGCCAGCAGGCAGGGGTCTCAAGAGACCCAGTACTTC
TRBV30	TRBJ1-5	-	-	CACSRDSLSNQPQHF	TGTGCCTGCTCCCGGGACTCATTAAGCAATCAGCCCCAGCATTTT
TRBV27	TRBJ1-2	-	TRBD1	CASSPTGTVGGYTF	TGTGCCAGCAGTCCCACCGGGACAGTGGGCGGCTACACCTTC
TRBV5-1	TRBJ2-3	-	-	CASSFRRYSTDTQYF	TGCGCCAGCAGCTTTCGGCGGTATAGCACAGATACGCAGTATTTT
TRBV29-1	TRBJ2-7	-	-	CSVVAESYEQYF	TGCAGCGTTGTGGCGGAATCCTACGAGCAGTACTTC
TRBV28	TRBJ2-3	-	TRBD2	CASTTRGLAITDTQYF	TGTGCCAGCACCACTAGGGGACTAGCAATCACAGATACGCAGTATTTT
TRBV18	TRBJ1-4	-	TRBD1	CASSLAQGANEKLFF	TGTGCCAGCTCCCTGGCACAGGGGGCAAATGAAAAACTGTTTTTT
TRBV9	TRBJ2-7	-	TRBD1	CASSPSGTGSYEQYF	TGTGCCAGCAGCCCCTCAGGGACAGGTAGCTACGAGCAGTACTTC